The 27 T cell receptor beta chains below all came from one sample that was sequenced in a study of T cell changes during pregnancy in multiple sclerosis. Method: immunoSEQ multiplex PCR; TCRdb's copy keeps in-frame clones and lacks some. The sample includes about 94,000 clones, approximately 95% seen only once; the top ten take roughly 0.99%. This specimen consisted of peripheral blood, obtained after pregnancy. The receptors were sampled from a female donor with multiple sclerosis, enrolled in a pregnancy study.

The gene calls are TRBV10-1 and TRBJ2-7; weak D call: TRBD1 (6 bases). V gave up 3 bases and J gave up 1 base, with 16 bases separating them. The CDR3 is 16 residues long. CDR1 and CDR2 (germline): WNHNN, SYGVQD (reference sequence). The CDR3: CASSDRGKGTSYEQYF. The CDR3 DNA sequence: TGCGCCAGCAGTGACAGGGGAAAGGGGACGTCCTACGAGCAGTACTTC.

CDR3 region: CASSLSIIADSYGYTF. CDR3 nucleotides: TGTGCCAGCAGTTTATCGATTATCGCGGATAGCTATGGCTACACCTTC. The chain combines TRBV27 with TRBJ1-2; D is unresolved. Trimming pared 0 bases from V and 4 bases from J, leaving 15 bases between. In germline, CDR1 is MNHEY, CDR2 SMNVEV (reference sequence). The length of the CDR3 is 16 residues.

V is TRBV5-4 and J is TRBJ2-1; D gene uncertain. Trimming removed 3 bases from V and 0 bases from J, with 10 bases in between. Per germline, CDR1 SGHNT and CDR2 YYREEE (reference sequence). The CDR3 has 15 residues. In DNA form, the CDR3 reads TGTGCCAGCAGCTCCACGGTGAGCTCCTACAATGAGCAGTTCTTC. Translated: CASSSTVSSYNEQFF.

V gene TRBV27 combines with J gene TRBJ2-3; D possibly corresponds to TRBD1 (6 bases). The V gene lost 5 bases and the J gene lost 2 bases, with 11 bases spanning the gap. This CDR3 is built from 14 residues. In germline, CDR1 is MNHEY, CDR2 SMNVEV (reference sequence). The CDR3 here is CASSQRTATDTQYF. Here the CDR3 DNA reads TGTGCCAGCAGTCAACGGACAGCCACAGATACGCAGTATTTT.

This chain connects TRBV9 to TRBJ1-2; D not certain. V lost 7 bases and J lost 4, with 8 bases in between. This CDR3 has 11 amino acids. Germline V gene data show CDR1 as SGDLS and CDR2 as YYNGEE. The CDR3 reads CASLKPYGYTF. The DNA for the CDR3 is TGTGCCAGCCTGAAGCCCTATGGCTACACCTTC.

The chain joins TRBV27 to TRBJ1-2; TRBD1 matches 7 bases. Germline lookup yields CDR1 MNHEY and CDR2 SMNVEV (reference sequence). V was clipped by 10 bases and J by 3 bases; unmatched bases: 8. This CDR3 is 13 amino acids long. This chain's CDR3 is CATAQGRYYGYTF. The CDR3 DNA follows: TGTGCCACCGCACAGGGGCGCTACTATGGCTACACCTTC.

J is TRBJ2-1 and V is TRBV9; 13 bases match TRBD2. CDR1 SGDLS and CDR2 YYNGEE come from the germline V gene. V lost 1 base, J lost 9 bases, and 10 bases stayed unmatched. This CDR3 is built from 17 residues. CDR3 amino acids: CASSVTGLAGVAGEQFF. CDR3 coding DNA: TGTGCCAGCAGCGTAACCGGACTAGCGGGAGTGGCAGGTGAGCAGTTCTTC.

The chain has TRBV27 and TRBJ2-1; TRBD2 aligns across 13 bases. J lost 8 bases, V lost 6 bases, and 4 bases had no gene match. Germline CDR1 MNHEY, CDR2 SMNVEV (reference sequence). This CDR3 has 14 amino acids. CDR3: CASSPGLAGYEQFF. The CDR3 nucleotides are TGTGCCAGCAGCCCGGGACTAGCGGGATATGAGCAGTTCTTC.

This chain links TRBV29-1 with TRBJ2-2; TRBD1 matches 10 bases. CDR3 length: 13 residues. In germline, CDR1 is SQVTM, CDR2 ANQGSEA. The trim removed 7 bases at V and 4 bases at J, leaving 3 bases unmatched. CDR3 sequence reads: CSGRTGGTGELFF. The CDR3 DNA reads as TGCAGCGGCCGGACAGGGGGCACCGGGGAGCTGTTTTTT.

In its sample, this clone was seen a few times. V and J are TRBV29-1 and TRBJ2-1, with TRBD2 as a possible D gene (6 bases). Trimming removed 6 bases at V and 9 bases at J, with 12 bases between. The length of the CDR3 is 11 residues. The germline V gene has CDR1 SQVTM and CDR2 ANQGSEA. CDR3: CSVPLASEQFF. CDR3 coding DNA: TGCAGCGTCCCACTAGCAAGTGAGCAGTTCTTC.

CDR3 nucleotides: TGTGCCAGCAGCTTGACACAGTACCAAGAGACCCAGTACTTC. This codes for CASSLTQYQETQYF. This chain uses TRBV5-6 with TRBJ2-5; D unclear. CDR1 is SGHDT, CDR2 YYEEEE, per germline. This CDR3 contains 14 residues. The V and J ends lost 1 base and 0 bases respectively, with 7 bases between them.

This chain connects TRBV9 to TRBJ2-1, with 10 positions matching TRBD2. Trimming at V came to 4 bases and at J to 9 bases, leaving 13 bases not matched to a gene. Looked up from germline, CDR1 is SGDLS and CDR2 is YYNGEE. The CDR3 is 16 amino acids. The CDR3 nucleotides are TGTGCCAGCAGCCTTCGAGCGGGAGGGGGAGGCGGTGAGCAGTTCTTC. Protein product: CASSLRAGGGGGEQFF.

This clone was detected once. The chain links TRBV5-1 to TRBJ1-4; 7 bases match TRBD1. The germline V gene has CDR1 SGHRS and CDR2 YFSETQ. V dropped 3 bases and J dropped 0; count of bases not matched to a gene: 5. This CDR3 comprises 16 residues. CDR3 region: CASSSGTVSTNEKLFF. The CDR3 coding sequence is TGCGCCAGCAGCTCGGGGACAGTCTCAACTAATGAAAAACTGTTTTTT.

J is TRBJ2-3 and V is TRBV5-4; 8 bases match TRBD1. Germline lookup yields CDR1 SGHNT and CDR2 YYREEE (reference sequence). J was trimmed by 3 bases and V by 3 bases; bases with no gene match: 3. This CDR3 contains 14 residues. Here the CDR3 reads CASSSQGETDTQYF. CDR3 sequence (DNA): TGTGCCAGCAGCTCACAGGGGGAGACAGATACGCAGTATTTT. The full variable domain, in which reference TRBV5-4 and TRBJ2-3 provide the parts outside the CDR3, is ETGVTQSPTHLIKTRGQQVTLRCSSQSGHNTVSWYQQALGQGPQFIFQYYREEENGRGNFPPRFSGLQFPNYSSELNVNALELDDSALYLCASSSQGETDTQYFGPGTRLTVL.

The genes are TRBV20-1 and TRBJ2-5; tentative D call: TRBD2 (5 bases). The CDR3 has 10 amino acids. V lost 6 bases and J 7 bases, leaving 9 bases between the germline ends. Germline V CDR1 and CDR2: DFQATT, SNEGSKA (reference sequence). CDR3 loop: CSAARGTQYF. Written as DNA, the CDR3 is TGCAGTGCGGCCCGGGGGACCCAGTACTTC.

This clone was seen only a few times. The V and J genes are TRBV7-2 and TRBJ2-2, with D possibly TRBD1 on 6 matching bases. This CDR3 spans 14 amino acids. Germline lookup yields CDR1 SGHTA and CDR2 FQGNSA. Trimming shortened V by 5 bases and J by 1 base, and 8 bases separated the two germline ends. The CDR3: CASSMGQNTGELFF. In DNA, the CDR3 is TGTGCCAGCAGCATGGGACAGAACACCGGGGAGCTGTTTTTT.

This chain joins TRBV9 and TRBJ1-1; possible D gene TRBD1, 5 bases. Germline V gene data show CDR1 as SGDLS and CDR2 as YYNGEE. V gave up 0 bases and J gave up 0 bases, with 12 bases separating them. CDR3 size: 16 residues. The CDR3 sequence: CASSVADRVMNTEAFF. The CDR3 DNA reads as TGTGCCAGCAGCGTAGCTGACAGAGTGATGAACACTGAAGCTTTCTTT. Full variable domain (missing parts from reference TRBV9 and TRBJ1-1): DSGVTQTPKHLITATGQRVTLRCSPRSGDLSVYWYQQSLDQGLQFLIQYYNGEERAKGNILERFSAQQFPDLHSELNLSSLELGDSALYFCASSVADRVMNTEAFFGQGTRLTVV.

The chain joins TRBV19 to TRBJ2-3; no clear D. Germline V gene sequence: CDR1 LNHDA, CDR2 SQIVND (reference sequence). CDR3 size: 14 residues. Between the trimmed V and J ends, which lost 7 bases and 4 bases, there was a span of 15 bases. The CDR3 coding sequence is TGTGCCAGTAACCTCCTGGTAGGAGCAGATACGCAGTATTTT. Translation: CASNLLVGADTQYF. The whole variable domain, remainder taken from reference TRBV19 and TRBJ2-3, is DGGITQSPKYLFRKEGQNVTLSCEQNLNHDAMYWYRQDPGQGLRLIYYSQIVNDFQKGDIAEGYSVSREKKESFPLTVTSAQKNPTAFYLCASNLLVGADTQYFGPGTRLTVL.

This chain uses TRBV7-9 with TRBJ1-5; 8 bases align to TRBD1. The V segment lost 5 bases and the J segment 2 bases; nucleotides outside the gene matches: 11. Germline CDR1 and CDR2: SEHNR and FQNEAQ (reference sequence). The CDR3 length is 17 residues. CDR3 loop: CASSLVSGTGRNQPQHF. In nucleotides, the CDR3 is TGTGCCAGCAGCCTAGTTTCCGGGACAGGCCGCAATCAGCCCCAGCATTTT.

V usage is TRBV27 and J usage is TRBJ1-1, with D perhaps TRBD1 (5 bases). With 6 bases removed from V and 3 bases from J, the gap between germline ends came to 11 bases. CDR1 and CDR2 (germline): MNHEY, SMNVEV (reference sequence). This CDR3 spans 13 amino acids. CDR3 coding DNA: TGTGCCAGCAGCTCGGGGGTCTACACTGAAGCTTTCTTT. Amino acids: CASSSGVYTEAFF.

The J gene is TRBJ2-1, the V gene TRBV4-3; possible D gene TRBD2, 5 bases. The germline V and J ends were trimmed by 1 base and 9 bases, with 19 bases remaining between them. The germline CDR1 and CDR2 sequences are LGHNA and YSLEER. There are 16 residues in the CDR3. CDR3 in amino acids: CASSQGTAQVQSEQFF. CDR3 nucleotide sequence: TGCGCCAGCAGCCAAGGGACTGCCCAGGTCCAATCTGAGCAGTTCTTC.

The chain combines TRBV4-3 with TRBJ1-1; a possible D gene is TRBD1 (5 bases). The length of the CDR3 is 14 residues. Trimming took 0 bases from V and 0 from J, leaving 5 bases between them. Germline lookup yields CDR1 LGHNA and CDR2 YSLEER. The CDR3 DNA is TGCGCCAGCAGCCAAGACAGGGTGAACACTGAAGCTTTCTTT. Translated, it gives CASSQDRVNTEAFF.

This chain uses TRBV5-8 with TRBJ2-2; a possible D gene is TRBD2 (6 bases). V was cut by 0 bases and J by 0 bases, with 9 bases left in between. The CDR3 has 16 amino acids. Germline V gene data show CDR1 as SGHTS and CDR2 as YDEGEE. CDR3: CASSLELAANTGELFF. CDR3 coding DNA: TGTGCCAGCAGCTTGGAGTTAGCGGCGAACACCGGGGAGCTGTTTTTT. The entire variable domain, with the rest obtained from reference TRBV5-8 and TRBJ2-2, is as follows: EAGVTQSPTHLIKTRGQQATLRCSPISGHTSVYWYQQALGLGLQFLLWYDEGEERNRGNFPPRFSGRQFPNYSSELNVNALELEDSALYLCASSLELAANTGELFFGEGSRLTVL.

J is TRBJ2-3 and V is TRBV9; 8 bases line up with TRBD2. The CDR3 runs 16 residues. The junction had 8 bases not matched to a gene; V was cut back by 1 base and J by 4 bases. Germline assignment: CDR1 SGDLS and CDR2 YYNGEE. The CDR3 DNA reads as TGTGCCAGCAGCGTATTCGGAGCGGGAGTTCCAGATACGCAGTATTTT. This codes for CASSVFGAGVPDTQYF.

DNA for the CDR3: TGTGCCAGCAGCCCCCGACTAGGGCTCTACAATGAGCAGTTCTTC. This translates into CASSPRLGLYNEQFF. The chain links TRBV13 to TRBJ2-1; maybe TRBD2 (6 bases). Trimming removed 5 bases from V and 3 bases from J, with 14 bases in between. This CDR3 is built from 15 residues. Germline values: CDR1 PRHDT, CDR2 FYEKMQ (reference sequence).

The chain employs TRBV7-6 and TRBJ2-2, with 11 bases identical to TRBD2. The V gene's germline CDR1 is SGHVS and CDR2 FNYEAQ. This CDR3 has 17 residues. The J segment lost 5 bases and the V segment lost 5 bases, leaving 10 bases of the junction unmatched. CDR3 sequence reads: CASSTAGTSGHTGELFF. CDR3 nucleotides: TGTGCCAGCAGCACCGCCGGGACTAGCGGCCATACCGGGGAGCTGTTTTTT.

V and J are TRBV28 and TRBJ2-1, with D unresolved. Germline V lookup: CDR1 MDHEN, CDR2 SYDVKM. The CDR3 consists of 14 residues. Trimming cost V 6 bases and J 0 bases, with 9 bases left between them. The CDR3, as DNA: TGTGCCAGCAGCACCGATAGCTCCTACAATGAGCAGTTCTTC. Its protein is CASSTDSSYNEQFF.